This TCR beta chain was sequenced for a study of Ad26.COV2.S vaccination and SARS-CoV-2 variants. Study-wide results and caveats: Assessments of TCR breadth and depth may have underestimated the total T cell responses.

About this clone: The antigen is undetermined.

Assay: immunoSEQ multiplex PCR; the TCRdb copy retains only in-frame clones and omits some. The sample yields hundreds of thousands of clones, approximately 86% seen once. CDR3 length: 14 amino acids. Trimming removed 5 bases at V and 5 bases at J, with 15 bases between. Germline V gives CDR1 WSHSY, CDR2 SAAADI. The treatment was: some 20 received Ad26.COV2.S at low or high dose, single or two shots; 5 received placebo; per-sample allocation not given. Specimen acquisition occurred on day 63 following the initial vaccine or placebo injection. The chain joins TRBV10-2 to TRBJ1-1; D may be TRBD1 (5 bases). This sequence originates from a person aged 18-60 years who received the Ad26.COV2.S COVID-19 vaccine or a placebo. Sequencing was performed on peripheral blood, taken in a trial of Ad26.COV2.S vaccine versus placebo. The CDR3: CASSPPEWGTEAFF. The CDR3 coding sequence is TGCGCCAGCAGTCCCCCGGAGTGGGGGACTGAAGCTTTCTTT.